These T cell receptor beta chains were read from a single sample in a study of T-cell memory formation after mild COVID-19. One entry per CDR3 protein results from TCRdb running MiXCR on the 5' RACE reads. This sample has 150,000 to 200,000 distinct CDR3 sequences; about 14% occur once, and the top ten carry 13% to 15%. The sequenced material came from PBMCs or a T cell subset sorted from them (not recorded which). The receptors were sampled from an adult woman who had mild COVID-19 (a few samples of this study predate the infection). Cell type and time point are not known. The CDR3 runs from the conserved cysteine through the conserved F or W. Each record gives: D gene, clone size, J gene, V gene, CDR3 protein, CDR3 DNA. A D gene is named only where the DNA matches it firmly. Where a row states a size, it is once, few, many or the class of an expanded clone; other rows omit it.

D: TRBD2
size: few
J: TRBJ2-1
V: TRBV11-3
CDR3: CASSSWTSGFSYNEQFF
DNA: TGTGCCAGCAGCTCGTGGACTAGCGGGTTCTCCTACAATGAGCAGTTCTTC

D: -
size: few
J: TRBJ2-7
V: TRBV12-3/TRBV12-4
CDR3: CASSSQTRNEQYF
DNA: TGTGCCAGCAGTTCACAAACTAGAAACGAGCAGTACTTC

D: -
size: -
J: TRBJ2-1
V: TRBV20-1
CDR3: CSAIAGTRQFF
DNA: TGCAGTGCTATCGCGGGTACTAGGCAGTTCTTC

D: TRBD2
size: few
J: TRBJ2-7
V: TRBV10-3
CDR3: CAISESIAGASYEQYF
DNA: TGTGCCATCAGTGAGTCGATAGCGGGGGCCTCCTACGAGCAGTACTTC

D: -
size: -
J: TRBJ1-4
V: TRBV7-6
CDR3: CASSLVTGVNEKLFF
DNA: TGTGCCAGCAGCTTAGTTACAGGCGTTAATGAAAAACTGTTTTTT

D: -
size: -
J: TRBJ2-2
V: TRBV7-6
CDR3: CASSVGRELFF
DNA: TGTGCCAGCAGCGTGGGCAGGGAGCTGTTTTTT

D: -
size: -
J: TRBJ1-5
V: TRBV19
CDR3: CASKVTGNQPQHF
DNA: TGTGCCAGTAAAGTGACGGGAAATCAGCCCCAGCATTTT

D: TRBD2
size: few
J: TRBJ2-7
V: TRBV6-6
CDR3: CASSYDFGGSYEQYF
DNA: TGTGCCAGCAGTTACGATTTCGGGGGGTCCTACGAGCAGTACTTC

D: TRBD1
size: -
J: TRBJ2-1
V: TRBV7-9
CDR3: CASSLATGTGRFSGKNEQFF
DNA: TGTGCCAGCAGCTTAGCAACCGGGACAGGGAGATTTAGCGGAAAGAATGAGCAGTTCTTC

D: -
size: -
J: TRBJ2-1
V: TRBV2
CDR3: CASSDYRGTYNEQFF
DNA: TGTGCCAGCAGTGATTACCGGGGTACCTACAATGAGCAGTTCTTC

D: -
size: -
J: TRBJ2-5
V: TRBV7-2
CDR3: CASSFSALQETQYF
DNA: TGTGCCAGCAGCTTTAGTGCCCTCCAAGAGACCCAGTACTTC

D: -
size: -
J: TRBJ2-7
V: TRBV11-3
CDR3: CASSLGGTPPEQYF
DNA: TGTGCCAGCAGCTTAGGAGGGACTCCCCCGGAGCAGTACTTC

D: TRBD1
size: -
J: TRBJ2-3
V: TRBV5-4
CDR3: CASSLGQGFADTQYF
DNA: TGTGCCAGCAGCTTGGGACAGGGCTTCGCAGATACGCAGTATTTT

D: -
size: few
J: TRBJ1-1
V: TRBV6-6
CDR3: CASSPLWGGTEAFF
DNA: TGTGCCAGCAGTCCCCTTTGGGGGGGCACTGAAGCTTTCTTT

D: TRBD1
size: few
J: TRBJ1-4
V: TRBV4-1
CDR3: CASSQVPSGGDEKLFF
DNA: TGCGCCAGCAGCCAAGTCCCGTCAGGGGGCGATGAAAAACTGTTTTTT

D: -
size: -
J: TRBJ1-2
V: TRBV20-1
CDR3: CSARQGSGYGYTF
DNA: TGCAGTGCTAGACAGGGGAGCGGCTATGGCTACACCTTC

D: TRBD2
size: -
J: TRBJ2-7
V: TRBV27
CDR3: CASSPRSSGYYEQYF
DNA: TGTGCCAGCAGTCCCAGATCTAGCGGATATTACGAGCAGTACTTC

D: -
size: -
J: TRBJ2-7
V: TRBV11-2
CDR3: CASSLGSTSYYEQYF
DNA: TGTGCCAGCAGCTTAGGCTCGACTAGTTACTACGAGCAGTACTTC

D: -
size: -
J: TRBJ2-1
V: TRBV7-2
CDR3: CASSVRDNEQFF
DNA: TGTGCCAGCAGCGTCCGTGACAATGAGCAGTTCTTC

D: -
size: many
J: TRBJ2-2
V: TRBV7-6
CDR3: CASSLGTGNTGELFF
DNA: TGTGCCAGCAGCCTCGGGACCGGGAACACCGGGGAGCTGTTTTTT

D: -
size: many
J: TRBJ2-7
V: TRBV21-1
CDR3: CASSKEQAGGPYDEQYF
DNA: TGTGCCAGCAGCAAAGAACAGGCGGGGGGGCCTTACGACGAGCAGTACTTC

D: TRBD2
size: few
J: TRBJ2-3
V: TRBV13
CDR3: CASSPGRGTSGRAQTDTQYF
DNA: TGTGCCAGCAGCCCCGGGAGAGGGACTAGCGGGAGGGCCCAGACAGATACGCAGTATTTT

D: TRBD2
size: -
J: TRBJ2-1
V: TRBV7-2
CDR3: CASSLDPSGGTNEQFF
DNA: TGTGCCAGCAGCTTAGATCCTAGCGGGGGTACGAATGAGCAGTTCTTC

D: TRBD2
size: -
J: TRBJ2-1
V: TRBV7-3
CDR3: CASSLRGGLAGPEQFF
DNA: TGTGCCAGCAGCTTAAGGGGGGGACTAGCGGGACCAGAGCAGTTCTTC

D: -
size: -
J: TRBJ2-1
V: TRBV12-3/TRBV12-4
CDR3: CASRIYNEQFF
DNA: TGTGCCAGCAGGATCTATAATGAGCAGTTCTTC

D: TRBD2
size: few
J: TRBJ2-3
V: TRBV7-9
CDR3: CASSLAGLADTDTQYF
DNA: TGTGCCAGCAGCTTAGCGGGACTAGCGGACACAGATACGCAGTATTTT

D: -
size: -
J: TRBJ2-7
V: TRBV12-3/TRBV12-4
CDR3: CASRDRDSRAYEQYF
DNA: TGTGCCAGCAGGGACCGGGACTCCCGAGCCTACGAGCAGTACTTC

D: TRBD2
size: few
J: TRBJ2-3
V: TRBV9
CDR3: CASSAFDIRGDTDTQYF
DNA: TGTGCCAGCAGCGCCTTCGACATCCGGGGGGACACAGATACGCAGTATTTT

D: -
size: -
J: TRBJ2-1
V: TRBV11-2
CDR3: CASSFESFSLLSSVRNEQFF
DNA: TGTGCCAGCAGCTTCGAGTCATTCTCTTTATTGTCTTCGGTTCGTAATGAGCAGTTCTTC

D: TRBD1
size: few
J: TRBJ2-1
V: TRBV20-1
CDR3: CSASWRGDRVHNEQFF
DNA: TGCAGTGCTAGTTGGCGCGGGGACAGGGTTCACAATGAGCAGTTCTTC

D: TRBD2
size: -
J: TRBJ2-1
V: TRBV11-3
CDR3: CASSPHVAGAWLSEQFF
DNA: TGTGCCAGCAGCCCGCACGTAGCGGGAGCGTGGTTAAGTGAGCAGTTCTTC

D: TRBD1
size: -
J: TRBJ2-7
V: TRBV29-1
CDR3: CSGGVLGQVTFMTYEQYF
DNA: TGCAGCGGGGGGGTTTTGGGACAGGTAACATTCATGACCTACGAGCAGTACTTC

D: -
size: few
J: TRBJ2-7
V: TRBV12-3/TRBV12-4
CDR3: CASSPNGGDEQYF
DNA: TGTGCCAGCAGTCCGAACGGAGGGGACGAGCAGTACTTC

D: -
size: -
J: TRBJ2-2
V: TRBV3-1
CDR3: CASSPVGGGNGELFF
DNA: TGTGCCAGCAGTCCGGTAGGGGGGGGCAACGGGGAGCTGTTTTTT

D: -
size: -
J: TRBJ2-3
V: TRBV3-1
CDR3: CASSQVGETQYF
DNA: TGTGCCAGCAGCCAAGTAGGTGAAACGCAGTATTTT

D: -
size: -
J: TRBJ2-2
V: TRBV5-6
CDR3: CASSRTGWGEDGRSNTGELFF
DNA: TGTGCCAGCAGCCGGACCGGGTGGGGAGAGGATGGAAGGTCGAACACCGGGGAGCTGTTTTTT

D: TRBD1
size: -
J: TRBJ1-1
V: TRBV7-9
CDR3: CASSPTGTGVSTEAFF
DNA: TGTGCCAGCAGCCCTACCGGGACAGGGGTTTCCACTGAAGCTTTCTTT

D: TRBD1
size: many
J: TRBJ2-7
V: TRBV6-5
CDR3: CASSYDRGNEQYF
DNA: TGTGCCAGCAGTTACGACAGGGGGAACGAGCAGTACTTC

D: -
size: many
J: TRBJ1-2
V: TRBV7-9
CDR3: CASSFTATENYGYTF
DNA: TGTGCCAGCAGCTTCACCGCAACAGAGAACTATGGCTACACCTTC

D: -
size: few
J: TRBJ1-5
V: TRBV2
CDR3: CASSYSNQPQHF
DNA: TGTGCCAGCAGTTATAGCAATCAGCCCCAGCATTTT

D: -
size: -
J: TRBJ1-2
V: TRBV29-1
CDR3: CSVGEGYGYTF
DNA: TGCAGCGTTGGGGAGGGCTATGGCTACACCTTC